Listed below are T cell receptor beta chains from one sample, sequenced in a study of technical replicates of blood from a few donors. This table comes from immunoSEQ multiplex PCR, and its TCRdb copy is limited to in-frame clones, with some not included. Of approximately 99,000 clones in the sample, roughly 96% were seen once. Input material: T cells isolated from PBMCs. The source is a human donor in good health. Each CDR3 is given with its conserved first and last residue. Fields, in order: V gene, D gene, J gene, clone size, CDR3 DNA, CDR3 protein. A D gene is named only where the DNA matches it firmly. Clone size is given for some rows only: seen once, a few or many times, or a class if the clone is expanded.

>TRBV7-5|NA|TRBJ1-5|NA
TGTGCCAGAAGCTTTGGAGGTAAGGGTCAGCCCCAGCATTTT
CARSFGGKGQPQHF
>TRBV6-1|TRBD2|TRBJ2-7|NA
TGTGCCAGCAGTGAAGATCGGCTAGCGGGAGACGAGCAGTACTTC
CASSEDRLAGDEQYF
>TRBV6-5|NA|TRBJ2-7|NA
TGTGCCAGCAGTTACGGCTACCCGACACACTCCTACGAGCAGTACTTC
CASSYGYPTHSYEQYF
>TRBV6-5|TRBD1|TRBJ1-2|NA
TGTGCCAGCAGTAAGGACAGGACCTATGGCTACACCTTC
CASSKDRTYGYTF
>TRBV5-1|NA|TRBJ1-6|NA
TGCGTCAGCTCCCCCTCGGGCTTGGAGGATTCACCCCTCCACTTT
CVSSPSGLEDSPLHF
>TRBV10-1|NA|TRBJ2-5|NA
TGCGCCAGCAGTCTGGGGCCCCAAGAGACCCAGTACTTC
CASSLGPQETQYF
>TRBV19|NA|TRBJ2-4|NA
TGTGCCAGTCCCGCGGGGGCCGAGGGCAAAAACATTCAGTACTTC
CASPAGAEGKNIQYF
>TRBV4-2|NA|TRBJ2-7|NA
TGTGCCAGCAGCCAAGGCAGTGGCGGGACGGACTCCTACGAGCAGTACTTC
CASSQGSGGTDSYEQYF
>TRBV30|TRBD2|TRBJ2-7|NA
TGTGCCTGGAGTGAGCGGGGGGAGCAGTACTTC
CAWSERGEQYF
>TRBV18|NA|TRBJ2-7|NA
TGTGCCAGCTCCCCCGACAATCACCGCTCCTACGAGCAGTACTTC
CASSPDNHRSYEQYF
>TRBV23-1|TRBD2|TRBJ2-1|NA
TGCGCCAGCAGACTAGCGGGAGGGCCGGCTTTCAATGAGCAGTTCTTC
CASRLAGGPAFNEQFF
>TRBV7-9|TRBD1|TRBJ2-7|NA
TGTGCCAGCCTTACCGGGACAGGGCCCTACGAGCAGTACTTC
CASLTGTGPYEQYF
>TRBV5-1|NA|TRBJ1-1|NA
TGCGCCAGCAGCTACAGAGAGGGGGACACCACTGAAGCTTTCTTT
CASSYREGDTTEAFF
>TRBV7-6|NA|TRBJ2-1|NA
TGTGCCAGCAGCATGGACAAATACAATGAGCAGTTCTTC
CASSMDKYNEQFF
>TRBV10-3|NA|TRBJ1-2|NA
TGTGCCATCAGTGAGGGAGTAGAGAACTATGGCTACACCTTC
CAISEGVENYGYTF
>TRBV11-3|NA|TRBJ2-5|NA
TGTGCCAGCAGCTTAGATCTTACAGAAATATCTCAAGAGACCCAGTACTTC
CASSLDLTEISQETQYF
>TRBV7-2|TRBD2|TRBJ2-1|NA
TGTGCCAGCAGCTTCCACAATGGACTAGCGGGGCCCTACAATGAGCAGTTCTTC
CASSFHNGLAGPYNEQFF
>TRBV10-1|NA|TRBJ2-7|NA
TGCGCCAGCAGCCGGACGGGGGAATTCTACGAGCAGTACTTC
CASSRTGEFYEQYF
>TRBV6-1|NA|TRBJ2-7|NA
TGTGCCAGCGGACCCGGACAGCCCTACGAGCAGTACTTC
CASGPGQPYEQYF
>TRBV11-3|NA|TRBJ1-1|NA
TGTGCCAGCAGCTTAGCAGGGATGAACACTGAAGCTTTCTTT
CASSLAGMNTEAFF
>TRBV7-8|NA|TRBJ2-1|NA
TGTGCCAGCAGCTTACAGGGGAGCTCCTACAATGAGCAGTTCTTC
CASSLQGSSYNEQFF
>TRBV6-5|NA|TRBJ2-5|NA
TGTGCCAGCAGTTACTCGGGGAGTACGCAGTGGCAGACCCAGTACTTC
CASSYSGSTQWQTQYF
>TRBV19|NA|TRBJ2-7|NA
TGTGCCAGTAGTATAGAAGGGCAGGTCGGGGTATACGAGCAGTACTTC
CASSIEGQVGVYEQYF
>TRBV2|TRBD2|TRBJ2-1|once
TGTGCCAGCGGGACTAGCGGGGTTGACAGCTCCTACAATGAGCAGTTCTTC
CASGTSGVDSSYNEQFF
>TRBV19|TRBD2|TRBJ2-5|NA
TGTGCCAGTAACAATCGGGGGGAAGGAGAGCAAGAGACCCAGTACTTC
CASNNRGEGEQETQYF
>TRBV5-1|NA|TRBJ1-1|NA
TGCGCCAGCAGCTTGGACAGGCACACTGAAGCTTTCTTT
CASSLDRHTEAFF
>TRBV4-3|TRBD1|TRBJ1-2|NA
TGCGCCAGCAGCCCTGCAGGGGGAACCTATGGCTACACCTTC
CASSPAGGTYGYTF
>TRBV7-2|NA|TRBJ2-7|once
TGTGCCAGCAGCTTCCCCATGGGCGAGGGGGTCTACGAGCAGTACTTC
CASSFPMGEGVYEQYF
>TRBV6-6|NA|TRBJ2-1|NA
TGTGCCAGCAGAGGAGTGATGGATGAGCAGTTCTTC
CASRGVMDEQFF
>TRBV7-2|NA|TRBJ2-5|NA
TGTGCCAGCAGCTACGTACAGCAAGAGACCCAGTACTTC
CASSYVQQETQYF
>TRBV4-2|NA|TRBJ1-1|NA
TGTGCCAGCAGCCAATCCGGGGTCGAGGCCCCTAGCACTGAAGCTTTCTTT
CASSQSGVEAPSTEAFF
>TRBV19|NA|TRBJ2-7|NA
TGTGCCAGTAGTATTTACGCAGAGGTTGGGGCCCGCGAGCAGTACTTC
CASSIYAEVGAREQYF
>TRBV7-4|TRBD1|TRBJ1-1|NA
TGTGCCAGCAGCTTAGGGACAGGGGTTGAAGCTTTCTTT
CASSLGTGVEAFF
>TRBV14|NA|TRBJ2-1|NA
TGTGCCAGCAGCCATTTATCCTACAATGAGCAGTTCTTC
CASSHLSYNEQFF
>TRBV5-8|NA|TRBJ2-1|NA
TGTGCCAGCAGCCCTTTTGGCCGGAGGGGTAATGAGCAGTTCTTC
CASSPFGRRGNEQFF
>TRBV19|TRBD2|TRBJ2-5|once
TGTGCCAGTAGTCTAGCGGGTATTCAAGAGACCCAGTACTTC
CASSLAGIQETQYF
>TRBV7-2|TRBD2|TRBJ2-7|NA
TGTGCCAGCAGCGCCGAACCTAGCGGAACAACCTACGAGCAGTACTTC
CASSAEPSGTTYEQYF
>TRBV9|NA|TRBJ2-1|NA
TGTGCCAGCAGCGTAGGGATTGGGCAGGGGAATGAGCAGTTCTTC
CASSVGIGQGNEQFF
>TRBV9|NA|TRBJ1-4|NA
TGTGCCAGCAGCGTAGGCCGGGAGCCGGAAAAACTGTTTTTT
CASSVGREPEKLFF
>TRBV5-1|TRBD1|TRBJ2-7|NA
TGCGCCAGCAGCTTTGGGACAGGGGCCTACGAGCAGTACTTC
CASSFGTGAYEQYF
>TRBV28|NA|TRBJ1-2|NA
TGTGCCAGCAGTAGTGGCAGGGAAGGGGGCTACACCTTC
CASSSGREGGYTF
>TRBV4-3|TRBD2|TRBJ2-1|NA
TGCGCCAGCAGCTGGAGCGGGAGTAATGAGCAGTTCTTC
CASSWSGSNEQFF
>TRBV6-1|TRBD1|TRBJ2-7|NA
TGTGCCAGCAGTGCCCGGACAGGGCTAGGGGACGAGCAGTACTTC
CASSARTGLGDEQYF
>TRBV10-3|NA|TRBJ1-1|NA
TGTGCCATCAGCGGAGGGACTGAAGCTTTCTTT
CAISGGTEAFF
>TRBV5-4|NA|TRBJ2-7|NA
TGTGCCAGCACTCTAAGAGGGATAGAGGTGTCCTACGAGCAGTACTTC
CASTLRGIEVSYEQYF
>TRBV6-5|NA|TRBJ1-2|NA
TGTGCCAGCAGTTACTCGTACAGGGAAGGCTACACCTTC
CASSYSYREGYTF
>TRBV28|NA|TRBJ2-1|NA
TGTGCCAGCAGCCTAATAAGTGAGCAGTTCTTC
CASSLISEQFF
>TRBV19|NA|TRBJ2-1|NA
TGTGCCAGTAGTATTTCTCCCTACAATGAGCAGTTCTTC
CASSISPYNEQFF